The next 14 T cell receptor beta chains were all read from a single sample in a study of T cells in women clearing cervical HPV infection. Using immunoSEQ multiplex PCR, the repertoire was profiled, and TCRdb retains in-frame clones only, with some absent. This sample's table has 30,000 or so clones. Specimen: blood buffy coat. Every receptor here comes from a woman aged 18 to 75 with a cervical HPV16 infection that either progressed to CIN3+ or cleared (not recorded which).

In regard to this clone: The sequenced fragment ends 3 residues before the CDR3 boundary, so the rest is inferred from the germline J gene. This chain connects TRBV7-9 to TRBJ1-2, with D possibly matching TRBD1 (5 bases). Between the trimmed V and J ends, which lost 2 bases and 3 bases, there was a span of 10 bases. Germline loops: CDR1 SEHNR, CDR2 FQNEAQ (reference sequence). The CDR3 is 14 amino acids. The sequenced CDR3 bases are TGTGCCAGCAGCTTAAACGGGGGGGACTATGGC. Protein product: CASSLNGGDYG. The full CDR3 is CASSLNGGDYGYTF.

Concerning this clone itself: The CDR3 extends 3 residues past the end of the read, so its final part is completed from the germline J gene. The gene calls are TRBV20-1 and TRBJ2-3; perhaps TRBD2 as D (6 bases). V gave up 2 bases and J gave up 2 bases, with 11 bases separating them. Germline loops: CDR1 DFQATT, CDR2 SNEGSKA (reference sequence). This CDR3 has 14 residues. The sequenced part of the CDR3 DNA is TGCAGTGCTAGACGGGGACTTACCACAGATACG. Translation: CSARRGLTTDT. The whole CDR3 protein is CSARRGLTTDTQYF.

Comment on this clone: The read comes to an end 3 residues before the CDR3 does, leaving the germline J gene to fill in the end. This chain connects TRBV11-3 to TRBJ2-1, with 15 bases lining up with TRBD2. This CDR3 has 15 residues. Germline V CDR1 and CDR2: SGHNT, YENEEA. V gave up 2 bases and J gave up 9 bases; unmatched junction bases: 2. The sequenced part of the CDR3 DNA is TGTGCCAGCAGCTTAACGGGACTAGCGGGGGGTGAG. The encoded protein is CASSLTGLAGGE. The CDR3 in full is CASSLTGLAGGEQFF.

Worth noting for this clone: Read coverage stops 3 residues before the CDR3 terminus; the germline J gene supplies the remainder. J is TRBJ1-2 and V is TRBV20-1; the match to TRBD1 covers 7 bases. The CDR3 sequence is 12 residues long. The V gene end was trimmed by 4 bases and the J gene end by 3 bases; junction bases not matched to a gene: 2. Germline CDR1 reads DFQATT; CDR2 reads SNEGSKA (reference sequence). The CDR3 bases that were read are TGCAGTGCTATTACAGGGGACTATGGC. Its protein product is CSAITGDYG. The full CDR3 is CSAITGDYGYTF.

CDR3 DNA (partial): TGTGCCAGCAGCCAGATCGGGGACTTCCCGAGGACTGAA. It codes for CASSQIGDFPRTE. The entire CDR3 sequence reads CASSQIGDFPRTEAFF. The chain carries TRBV16 and TRBJ1-1, with a tentative D call TRBD1 (5 bases). The CDR3 goes on 3 residues after the read ends, and that part is filled in from the germline J gene. Trimming removed 3 bases from V and 5 bases from J, with 19 bases in between. This CDR3 region has 16 residues. Germline lookup yields CDR1 KGHSY and CDR2 FQNENV.

The CDR3: CAISVAAEGDTQYF. Incomplete CDR3 DNA: TGTGCCATCAGTGTTGCAGCGGAGGGAGATACG. This chain uses TRBV10-3 with TRBJ2-3; TRBD2 might be the D (6 bases). The read gets to within 3 residues of the CDR3 end, and the germline J gene fills in the rest. Germline CDR1 is ENHRY and CDR2 is SYGVKD. The CDR3 extends over 14 amino acids. V lost 4 bases and J lost 5, with 13 bases in between.

Regarding this clone: The read gets to within 3 residues of the CDR3 end, and the germline J gene fills in the rest. The chain is built from TRBV30 and TRBJ2-7; 10 bases fit TRBD2. Trimming took 3 bases from V and 6 from J; bases not matched to a gene: 11. From germline, CDR1 is GTSNPN and CDR2 SVGIG (reference sequence). The length of the CDR3 is 15 residues. CDR3 DNA, as far as it was read: TGTGCCTGGAGAACGAAAGGACTAGCGGAGGGCGAG. Its translation: CAWRTKGLAEGE. In full, the CDR3 reads CAWRTKGLAEGEQYF.

A word on this clone: The read terminates 3 residues before the CDR3 end, so the remaining end is supplied by the germline J gene. This rearrangement joins TRBV19 to TRBJ1-2; D is unclear. V dropped 5 bases and J dropped 2 bases, with 9 bases sitting between them. Germline CDR1 reads LNHDA; CDR2 reads SQIVND (reference sequence). This CDR3 is 13 amino acids long. Partial CDR3 DNA: TGTGCCAGTAGTGCCAGAATAAACTATGGC. It codes for CASSARINYG. The whole CDR3 protein is CASSARINYGYTF.

The sequenced CDR3 bases are TGTGCCAGCAGCCGTAAGCCAGAGACC. Translation: CASSRKPET. From start to end, the CDR3 is CASSRKPETQYF. The rearrangement links TRBV11-3 to TRBJ2-5; D not certain. Read coverage stops 3 residues before the CDR3 terminus; the germline J gene supplies the remainder. From germline, CDR1 is SGHNT and CDR2 YENEEA. The ends were cut back, 5 bases at V and 4 bases at J, with 8 bases in the middle. The CDR3 runs to 12 residues.

On this clone itself: From the germline J gene comes the end of the CDR3, since the read stops 3 residues before it. The V gene is TRBV19, the J gene TRBJ1-2; TRBD1 might be the D (6 bases). Trimming took 6 bases from V and 5 from J, leaving 16 bases between them. The CDR3 consists of 14 residues. CDR1 is LNHDA, CDR2 SQIVND, per germline (reference sequence). CDR3 in amino acids: CASSPSGGAYGYTF. The sequenced part of the CDR3 DNA is TGTGCCAGTAGCCCCAGTGGGGGCGCGTATGGC.

About this clone itself: Read sequence stops 3 residues before the CDR3 end, and the germline J gene provides the missing end. The rearrangement uses TRBV5-4 and TRBJ1-1; a possible D gene is TRBD1 (6 bases). Trimming shortened V by 4 bases and J by 3 bases, and 13 bases separated the two germline ends. Per the germline V gene, CDR1 is SGHNT and CDR2 is YYREEE (reference sequence). The CDR3 covers 14 residues. The covered CDR3 bases are TGTGCCAGCAGCCACAGGGTGGGGGACACTGAA. This codes for CASSHRVGDTE. The complete CDR3 sequence is CASSHRVGDTEAFF.

Incomplete CDR3 DNA: TGCGCCAGCAGCCAAGAATTGTACAGAGCGAACACTGAA. Amino acids: CASSQELYRANTE. The full CDR3 sequence reads CASSQELYRANTEAFF. The genes are TRBV4-1 and TRBJ1-1; D is unresolved. Sequencing ends 3 residues short of the CDR3 end; the germline J gene provides the rest. This CDR3 spans 16 amino acids. Trimming stripped 0 bases from V and 1 base from J, with 12 bases between. Per the germline V gene, CDR1 is MGHRA and CDR2 is YSYEKL.

As concerns this clone: The read terminates 3 residues ahead of where the CDR3 ends, so the germline J gene completes it. The genes are TRBV13 and TRBJ1-1; D not certain. This CDR3 comprises 16 residues. Germline V lookup: CDR1 PRHDT, CDR2 FYEKMQ (reference sequence). Trimming took off 0 bases at V and 1 base at J, with 12 bases between the two ends. The CDR3 is CASSLGYRSGNTEAFF. The covered CDR3 bases are TGTGCCAGCAGCTTAGGATACCGGTCCGGGAACACTGAA. The whole variable domain, filled in from reference TRBV13 and TRBJ1-1, reads AAGVIQSPRHLIKEKRETATLKCYPIPRHDTVYWYQQGPGQDPQFLISFYEKMQSDKGSIPDRFSAQQFSDYHSELNMSSLELGDSALYFCASSLGYRSGNTEAFFGQGTRLTVV.

As concerns this clone: The read gets to within 3 residues of the CDR3 end, and the germline J gene fills in the rest. The V and J genes are TRBV9 and TRBJ2-1, with D perhaps assigned TRBD1 or TRBD2 (5 bases each). Germline CDR1 is SGDLS and CDR2 is YYNGEE. Trimming stripped 4 bases from V and 5 bases from J, with 16 bases between. The length of the CDR3 is 15 residues. The sequenced part of the CDR3 DNA is TGTGCCAGCAGCCCAGGGCGTTTCGGGAACAATGAG. This sequence encodes CASSPGRFGNNE. The CDR3 as a whole reads CASSPGRFGNNEQFF.